This T cell receptor (beta chain) was captured in a study of metastatic and nonmetastatic thyroid tumors. About the research overall: Comparative analysis of repertoires was undertaken across blood and tumor or nodule tissue obtained from malignant and benign thyroid patients. Overall study results and limits: Across blood and tumor, TCR beta diversity in malignant thyroid tumors was reportedly significantly higher than in benign nodules.

Remarks on this clone: Antigen specificity is unknown.

As handled by the study authors: It was from CDR3 differences across clinicopathological groups that a distant-metastasis classifier for papillary thyroid cancer was built. TCRdb ran MiXCR on the PCR reads. The V and J calls and clone size are TCRdb's, not the authors'. The sample consists of roughly 38,000 clones, approximately 19% of them appearing once. All patients reached thyroid surgery having received no treatment beforehand. Germline loops: CDR1 MGHRA, CDR2 YSYEKL. This CDR3 has 15 residues. Trimming removed 0 bases from V and 8 bases from J; junction bases left unmatched: 8. This receptor was identified in a female donor with papillary thyroid cancer or a benign thyroid nodule (not recorded which). Some clones in this sample may be carry-over from other donors' samples. The sequenced material came from blood. The rearrangement uses TRBV4-1 and TRBJ1-2, with 8 bases aligning to TRBD1. CDR3 in DNA: TGCGCCAGCAGCCAAGAGGTGACAGGGGAAGGGGGCTACACCTTC. It encodes CASSQEVTGEGGYTF.